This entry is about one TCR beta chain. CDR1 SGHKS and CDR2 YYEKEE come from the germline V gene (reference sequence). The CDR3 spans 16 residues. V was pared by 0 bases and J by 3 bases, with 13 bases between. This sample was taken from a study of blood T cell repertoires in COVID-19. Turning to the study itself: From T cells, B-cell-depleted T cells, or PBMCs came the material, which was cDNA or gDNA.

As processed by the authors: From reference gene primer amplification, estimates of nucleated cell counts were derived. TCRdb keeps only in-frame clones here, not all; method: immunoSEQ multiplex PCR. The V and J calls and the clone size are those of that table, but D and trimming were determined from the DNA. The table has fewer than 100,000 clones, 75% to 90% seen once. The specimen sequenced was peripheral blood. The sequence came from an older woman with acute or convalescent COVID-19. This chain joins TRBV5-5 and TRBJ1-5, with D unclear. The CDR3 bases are TGTGCCAGCAGCTTGGCCGGGGTGTCCTCCAATCAGCCCCAGCATTTT. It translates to CASSLAGVSSNQPQHF.